This T cell receptor (beta chain) stems from a study of identical twins. Each CDR3 protein gets one entry after TCRdb re-called the 5' RACE reads with MiXCR. The table includes approximately 890,000 distinct CDR3 sequences, 9% to 15% detected once. J gave up 4 bases and V 6 bases, and 10 bases lay outside the gene matches. The length of the CDR3 is 15 residues. Germline values: CDR1 SGHKS, CDR2 YYEKEE (reference sequence). In this sample, this clonotype turned up a few times. These sequences were also reported in another study, on yellow fever vaccine responses in identical twins.

This TCR was sampled from a woman aged 18-30 years in good health. Sequencing input: PBMCs. V usage is TRBV5-5 and J usage is TRBJ2-1, with 7 bases identical to TRBD2. In DNA form, the CDR3 reads TGTGCCAGCACCTCGTCGGGACTACTATACAATGAGCAGTTCTTC. This translates into CASTSSGLLYNEQFF.